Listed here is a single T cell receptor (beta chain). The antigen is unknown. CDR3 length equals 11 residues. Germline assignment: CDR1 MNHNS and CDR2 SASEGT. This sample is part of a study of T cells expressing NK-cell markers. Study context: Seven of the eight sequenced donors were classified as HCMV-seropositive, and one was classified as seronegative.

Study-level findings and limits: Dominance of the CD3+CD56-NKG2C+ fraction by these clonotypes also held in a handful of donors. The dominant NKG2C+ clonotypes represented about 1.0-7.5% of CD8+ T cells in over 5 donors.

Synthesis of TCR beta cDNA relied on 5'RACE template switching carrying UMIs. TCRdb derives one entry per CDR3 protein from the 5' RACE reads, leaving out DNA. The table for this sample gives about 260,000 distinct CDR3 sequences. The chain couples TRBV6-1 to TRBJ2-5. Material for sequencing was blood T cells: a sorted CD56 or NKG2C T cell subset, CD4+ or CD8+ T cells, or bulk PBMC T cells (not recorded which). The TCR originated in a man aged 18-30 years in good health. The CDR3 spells CASALQETQYF.